These 2 T cell receptor beta chains came from one sample sequenced in a study of cytomegalovirus exposure and HLA in healthy donors. The table came from immunoSEQ multiplex PCR; TCRdb's copy has only in-frame clones and leaves some out. Among about 60,000 clones listed, about 92% were seen once. Sequencing used PBMCs. These receptor sequences come from a woman between 18 and 29 years old in good health and CMV-seronegative.

This chain joins TRBV6-1 and TRBJ2-7, with D tentatively TRBD1 (5 bases). Deletions cut 6 bases from V and 2 bases from J, with 5 bases between. This CDR3 spans 11 amino acids. Germline CDR1 is MNHNS and CDR2 is SASEGT. CDR3 protein: CASSRAYEQYV. The DNA for the CDR3 is TGTGCCAGCAGCAGGGCCTACGAGCAGTACGTC.

The rearrangement joins TRBV7-2 to TRBJ1-2, with 9 bases aligning to TRBD1. The V gene end was trimmed by 5 bases and the J gene end by 4 bases; junction bases not matched to a gene: 14. The CDR3 is 17 residues long. Germline V gene data show CDR1 as SGHTA and CDR2 as FQGNSA. As DNA, the CDR3 is TGTGCCAGCAGCACAACTAAAACAGGGGGCTTGTCCTATGGCTACACCTTC. It encodes CASSTTKTGGLSYGYTF. Variable domain in full (rest from reference TRBV7-2 and TRBJ1-2): GAGVSQSPSNKVTEKGKDVELRCDPISGHTALYWYRQSLGQGLEFLIYFQGNSAPDKSGLPSDRFSAERTGGSVSTLTIQRTQQEDSAVYLCASSTTKTGGLSYGYTFGSGTRLTVV.